This T cell receptor beta chain originates from a study of vaccination effects on CD4 cells after COVID-19. On the study more broadly: Samples came from a couple of convalescent patients 16 days and one week before vaccination. Study-wide results and caveats: Pronounced clonal contraction occurred in clones induced by infection and by vaccine late after vaccination. Predominantly, the post-vaccine spike-reactive clones of convalescents comprised new vaccine-induced clones. No early post-infection timepoints were available in the study, which also included few convalescent patients.

CD4+ T cells specific for antigen were expanded with viral peptide pools by the ViraFEST assay before sequencing. Culture proceeded for 10 days, and CD4+ T cells were then isolated. By PCR, the person was confirmed to have had SARS-CoV-2 infection between March and December 2020. Only in-frame clones appear in the TCRdb table, and some are missing; sequencing was by immunoSEQ multiplex PCR. The data hold about 22,000 clones, with more than 70% observed a single time. Of note for this clone: The antigen remains unidentified.

The material sequenced was CD4+ T cells from PBMCs cultured with a peptide pool, taken before COVID-19 vaccination. The clonotype was recovered from a human donor who had a prior SARS-CoV-2 infection.

The CDR3: CAISENTRGETQYF. The CDR3 region has the DNA TGTGCCATCAGTGAAAATACGAGAGGGGAGACCCAGTACTTC. The chain combines TRBV10-3 with TRBJ2-5, with D perhaps TRBD2 (5 bases). CDR1 is ENHRY, CDR2 SYGVKD, per germline. This CDR3 spans 14 amino acids. Deletions cut 3 bases from V and 5 bases from J, with 13 bases between.